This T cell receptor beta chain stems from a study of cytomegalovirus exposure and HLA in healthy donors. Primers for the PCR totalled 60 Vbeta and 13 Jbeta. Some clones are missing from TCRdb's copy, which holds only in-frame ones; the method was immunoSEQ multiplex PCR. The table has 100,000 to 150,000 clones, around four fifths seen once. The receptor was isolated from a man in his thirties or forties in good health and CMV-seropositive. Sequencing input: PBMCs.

DNA for the CDR3: TGTGCCTGGAGACGGGTGGGAGAGACCCAGTACTTC. Translating gives CAWRRVGETQYF. V and J are TRBV30 and TRBJ2-5; D not resolved. CDR1 and CDR2 (germline): GTSNPN, SVGIG (reference sequence). V gave up 3 bases and J gave up 4 bases, with 9 bases separating them. The CDR3 is 12 amino acids.